The 27 T cell receptor beta chains listed next were all sequenced from one sample in a study of blood T cell repertoires in COVID-19. Here immunoSEQ multiplex PCR was the method, and the copy in TCRdb shows in-frame clones only, minus some. This table holds roughly 280,000 clones, around 84% found once. Input material: peripheral blood. These receptors all stem from a man between 60 and 70 years old with acute or convalescent COVID-19.

This clone was seen only a few times. The rearrangement uses TRBV25-1 and TRBJ2-7, with 7 bases that match TRBD2. The CDR3 is 12 residues long. CDR1 MGHDK and CDR2 SYGVNS come from the germline V gene. After removal of 5 bases from V and 7 bases from J, the junction contained 5 bases not matched to a gene. The CDR3 nucleotides are TGTGCCAGCAGTCAAGGGGAGGGAGAGCAGTACTTC. Amino acid sequence: CASSQGEGEQYF.

This chain joins TRBV5-6 and TRBJ2-3; a weak D match, TRBD2 (5 bases). Looked up from germline, CDR1 is SGHDT and CDR2 is YYEEEE. V lost 0 bases and J lost 0, with 8 bases in between. The CDR3 is 15 residues long. CDR3 coding DNA: TGTGCCAGCAGCTTGGGAGCGGCTAGCACAGATACGCAGTATTTT. This translates into CASSLGAASTDTQYF. The complete variable domain, with remaining parts taken from reference TRBV5-6 and TRBJ2-3, reads DAGVTQSPTHLIKTRGQQVTLRCSPKSGHDTVSWYQQALGQGPQFIFQYYEEEERQRGNFPDRFSGHQFPNYSSELNVNALLLGDSALYLCASSLGAASTDTQYFGPGTRLTVL.

V gene TRBV5-1 combines with J gene TRBJ1-1; perhaps TRBD1 as D (5 bases). Germline loops: CDR1 SGHRS, CDR2 YFSETQ. V lost 0 bases and J lost 0, with 15 bases in between. This CDR3 comprises 17 residues. This CDR3 reads CASSLALRQSMNTEAFF. As DNA, the CDR3 is TGCGCCAGCAGCTTGGCCCTCCGACAGTCTATGAACACTGAAGCTTTCTTT.

This chain joins TRBV19 and TRBJ2-3; D possibly corresponds to TRBD2 (5 bases). V lost 5 bases to trimming and J lost 2 bases, with 14 bases between them. Germline CDR1 is LNHDA and CDR2 is SQIVND (reference sequence). The CDR3 runs to 15 residues. The CDR3 is CASSPPGLSTDTQYF. As DNA, the CDR3 is TGTGCCAGTAGTCCCCCAGGACTTTCCACAGATACGCAGTATTTT.

J is TRBJ2-7 and V is TRBV6-2 or TRBV6-3, with 8 positions matching TRBD2. The CDR3 spans 18 residues. Unmatched junction bases numbered 14, after V lost 4 bases and J lost 0 bases. The germline CDR1 and CDR2 sequences are MNHEY and SVGEGT. The CDR3, as DNA: TGTGCCAGCAGTTTCCCGCGCTTGATTAGCGGGGCCTCCTACGAGCAGTACTTC. Residues: CASSFPRLISGASYEQYF.

The chain combines TRBV19 with TRBJ2-4; 8 nucleotides align to TRBD1. The CDR3 contains 13 residues. V was pared by 6 bases and J by 3 bases, with 1 base of the junction left unmatched. Germline CDR1 is LNHDA and CDR2 is SQIVND (reference sequence). Here the CDR3 reads CASSTGGKNIQYF. The CDR3 DNA reads as TGTGCCAGTAGCACAGGGGGCAAAAACATTCAGTACTTC.

This chain uses TRBV19 with TRBJ1-1; 9 bases match TRBD1. The V gene end was trimmed by 0 bases and the J gene end by 1 base; junction bases not matched to a gene: 6. CDR3 length equals 17 residues. The germline V gene has CDR1 LNHDA and CDR2 SQIVND (reference sequence). CDR3 sequence (DNA): TGTGCCAGTAGTATAGAGAGGACAGGGGTCCCGAACACTGAAGCTTTCTTT. The encoded protein is CASSIERTGVPNTEAFF.

The chain carries TRBV6-6 and TRBJ1-1; 8 bases are a match to TRBD1. Trimming took 6 bases from V and 5 from J; bases not matched to a gene: 14. CDR1 and CDR2 from the germline V gene are MNHNY and SVGAGI (reference sequence). This CDR3 spans 16 amino acids. This CDR3 reads CASSASTGQGGTEAFF. The DNA for the CDR3 is TGTGCCAGCAGCGCTTCTACAGGACAGGGTGGGACTGAAGCTTTCTTT.

The rearrangement uses TRBV5-1 and TRBJ1-2; D gene unclear. This CDR3 comprises 14 residues. V gave up 7 bases and J gave up 0 bases, with 13 bases separating them. CDR1 and CDR2 from the germline V gene are SGHRS and YFSETQ. Written as DNA, the CDR3 is TGCGCCAGCTATCCGGAGCCAACTAACTATGGCTACACCTTC. Its translation: CASYPEPTNYGYTF.

The V and J genes are TRBV5-6 and TRBJ1-1; D gene unclear. This CDR3 is built from 12 residues. Germline V gene lookup returns CDR1 SGHDT and CDR2 YYEEEE. The ends were cut back, 1 base at V and 4 bases at J, with 5 bases in the middle. CDR3 bases: TGTGCCAGCAGCTTGACGGGCACTGAAGCTTTCTTT. Translating gives CASSLTGTEAFF.

This clone is a singleton in its sample. The V and J genes are TRBV10-3 and TRBJ2-5; tentatively, D is TRBD1 (6 bases). This CDR3 has 14 residues. The germline V gene has CDR1 ENHRY and CDR2 SYGVKD. The ends were cut back, 3 bases at V and 5 bases at J, with 13 bases in the middle. The chain's CDR3 is CAISEQGGRETQYF. The CDR3 region has the DNA TGTGCCATCAGTGAACAGGGTGGAAGGGAGACCCAGTACTTC.

V is TRBV12-3 or TRBV12-4 and J is TRBJ1-1; D gene unclear. This CDR3 contains 13 residues. The V and J ends lost 5 bases and 5 bases respectively, with 12 bases between them. The CDR3 DNA sequence: TGTGCCAGCAGTAAAAATGGGGAGACTGAAGCTTTCTTT. Translation: CASSKNGETEAFF.

The gene calls are TRBV5-1 and TRBJ2-2; possibly TRBD2 for D (5 bases). V lost 4 bases, J lost 5 bases, and 12 bases lay in between. CDR1 and CDR2 from the germline V gene are SGHRS and YFSETQ. There are 14 residues in the CDR3. CDR3 protein: CASSRPPGTGELFF. As DNA, the CDR3 is TGCGCCAGCAGCCGTCCACCGGGGACCGGGGAGCTGTTTTTT.

The chain uses TRBV3-1 (or the pseudogene TRBV3-2) and TRBJ2-5, with D unclear. The CDR3 sequence is 14 residues long. Trimming left V 3 bases short and J 7 bases short, with 15 bases between. CDR1 and CDR2 from the germline V gene are LGHDT and YNNKEL (reference sequence). The CDR3 nucleotides are TGTGCCAGCAGCCACCTAAGTAACCGGTGGACCCAGTACTTC. It codes for CASSHLSNRWTQYF.

J is TRBJ2-3 and V is TRBV11-2; the D is unclear. The CDR3 totals 14 residues. Germline V gives CDR1 SGHAT, CDR2 FQNNGV. V lost 2 bases and J lost 6, with 12 bases in between. CDR3: CASSLMGLGDTQYF. The CDR3 DNA sequence: TGTGCCAGCAGCTTAATGGGTCTCGGGGATACGCAGTATTTT.

This clone was observed a single time. CDR3 region: CASSPAGQYGYTF. Written as DNA, the CDR3 is TGTGCCAGCAGCCCGGCTGGGCAGTATGGCTACACCTTC. The J gene is TRBJ1-2, the V gene TRBV7-9; D is unresolved. Germline CDR1 SEHNR, CDR2 FQNEAQ (reference sequence). The CDR3 is made up of 13 amino acids. V was clipped by 5 bases and J by 5 bases, with 12 bases between them. The full variable domain, completed using reference TRBV7-9 and TRBJ1-2, is DTGVSQNPRHKITKRGQNVTFRCDPISEHNRLYWYRQTLGQGPEFLTYFQNEAQLEKSRLLSDRFSAERPKGSFSTLEIQRTEQGDSAMYLCASSPAGQYGYTFGSGTRLTVV.

The chain joins TRBV5-1 to TRBJ2-7; weak D call: TRBD1 (6 bases). The V gene's germline CDR1 is SGHRS and CDR2 YFSETQ. Between the trimmed V and J ends, which lost 4 bases and 7 bases, there was a span of 12 bases. The CDR3 spans 12 residues. CDR3 loop: CASSGARGEQYF. The DNA for the CDR3 is TGCGCCAGCAGCGGAGCGAGGGGGGAGCAGTACTTC.

The chain has TRBV29-1 and TRBJ2-2; possible D gene TRBD1, 6 bases. Trimming cost V 7 bases and J 0 bases, with 12 bases left between them. Germline CDR1 and CDR2: SQVTM and ANQGSEA. The CDR3 runs to 14 residues. In nucleotides, the CDR3 is TGCAGCGCCCCAGGGGACACGAACACCGGGGAGCTGTTTTTT. This codes for CSAPGDTNTGELFF.

The genes are TRBV27 and TRBJ2-5; 12 bases align to TRBD2. CDR1 and CDR2 from the germline V gene are MNHEY and SMNVEV (reference sequence). The trim removed 3 bases at V and 5 bases at J, leaving 7 bases unmatched. The CDR3 spans 16 residues. This chain's CDR3 is CASSLTSGGAQETQYF. The CDR3 DNA follows: TGTGCCAGCAGTTTGACTAGCGGGGGAGCCCAGGAGACCCAGTACTTC.

This clone appeared a single time. The gene calls are TRBV5-4 and TRBJ2-2; 7 bases are shared with TRBD2. The CDR3 loop spans 17 amino acids. Germline CDR1 reads SGHNT; CDR2 reads YYREEE (reference sequence). The trim removed 4 bases at V and 2 bases at J, leaving 11 bases unmatched. The CDR3 is CASSPRGGGPNTGELFF. The DNA for the CDR3 is TGTGCCAGCAGCCCTCGGGGCGGGGGTCCTAACACCGGGGAGCTGTTTTTT.

This clone showed up just a few times. V and J are TRBV25-1 and TRBJ1-6, with D maybe TRBD1 (6 bases). The V and J ends lost 4 bases and 10 bases respectively, with 14 bases between them. Germline V lookup: CDR1 MGHDK, CDR2 SYGVNS. This CDR3 region has 14 residues. For the CDR3, the DNA is TGTGCCAGCAGTGTCCACAGGGTAGACTCACCCCTCCACTTT. It codes for CASSVHRVDSPLHF. Variable domain in full (rest from reference TRBV25-1 and TRBJ1-6): EADIYQTPRYLVIGTGKKITLECSQTMGHDKMYWYQQDPGMELHLIHYSYGVNSTEKGDLSSESTVSRIRTEHFPLTLESARPSHTSQYLCASSVHRVDSPLHFGNGTRLTVT.

V usage is TRBV4-2 and J usage is TRBJ2-2; 11 bases line up with TRBD2. From germline, CDR1 is LGHNA and CDR2 YNFKEQ. The CDR3 is 20 residues long. The V gene end was trimmed by 0 bases and the J gene end by 2 bases; junction bases not matched to a gene: 11. The CDR3 region is CASSQDLLSGGAINTGELFF. The DNA of the CDR3 is TGTGCCAGCAGCCAAGATCTCCTTAGCGGGGGGGCCATAAACACCGGGGAGCTGTTTTTT.

This clone appeared a few times. This sequence joins TRBV15 and TRBJ1-1; 7 bases fit TRBD1. Germline CDR1 reads LNHNV; CDR2 reads YYDKDF (reference sequence). The J segment lost 11 bases and the V segment lost 0 bases, leaving 6 bases of the junction unmatched. There are 13 residues in the CDR3. CDR3 nucleotides: TGTGCCACCAGCAGAGATACAGGGGAGGCGGCTTTCTTT. It translates to CATSRDTGEAAFF.

The genes are TRBV5-5 and TRBJ1-2; the match to TRBD1 covers 8 bases. Trimming removed 6 bases from V and 4 bases from J; junction bases left unmatched: 8. The CDR3 runs to 14 residues. Germline assignment: CDR1 SGHKS and CDR2 YYEKEE (reference sequence). The CDR3 sequence: CASTSTGGPYGYTF. The CDR3 DNA follows: TGTGCCAGCACCTCCACAGGGGGGCCCTATGGCTACACCTTC.

V and J are TRBV6-2 or TRBV6-3 and TRBJ1-2; TRBD1 agrees at 7 bases. The CDR3 runs to 17 residues. V dropped 4 bases and J dropped 2; count of bases not matched to a gene: 13. CDR1 is MNHEY and CDR2 is SVGEGT in the germline V gene. CDR3 region: CASSLDLTGRRNYGYTF. The CDR3 region has the DNA TGTGCCAGCAGTTTGGACTTGACAGGGAGGAGGAACTATGGCTACACCTTC.

This chain connects TRBV5-4 to TRBJ1-1; TRBD1 might be the D (5 bases). The CDR3 consists of 15 residues. Looked up from germline, CDR1 is SGHNT and CDR2 is YYREEE (reference sequence). V was shortened by 1 base and J by 2 bases, with 12 bases between the two germline ends. In nucleotides, the CDR3 is TGTGCCAGCAGCTTGAGGGCCAGGGTTAACACTGAAGCTTTCTTT. Translated, it gives CASSLRARVNTEAFF.

The V call is TRBV6-2 or TRBV6-3, the J call TRBJ2-1; 9 nucleotides agree with TRBD2. CDR1 and CDR2 (germline): MNHEY, SVGEGT. The CDR3 covers 16 residues. Trimming removed 5 bases from V and 5 bases from J; junction bases left unmatched: 10. Written as DNA, the CDR3 is TGTGCCAGCAGTCATCCCCGACTAGCGGCTCACAATGAGCAGTTCTTC. The encoded protein is CASSHPRLAAHNEQFF.